This TCR beta chain was observed in a study of CD8 T cells in Susac syndrome. RNA totalling roughly 0.5 to 1 ug underwent reverse transcription with random hexamers. TCRdb ran MiXCR on the immunoSEQ multiplex PCR reads and lists one entry per CDR3 protein. The sample includes about 210,000 distinct CDR3 sequences, approximately 95% of them seen just once. The J segment lost 7 bases and the V segment lost 7 bases, leaving 9 bases of the junction unmatched. There are 13 residues in the CDR3. CDR1 and CDR2 from the germline V gene are SQVTM and ANQGSEA. The chain is built from TRBV29-1 and TRBJ2-2; 7 bases agree with TRBD1. Sequenced sample: CD4+ T cells from PBMCs. The source is a human donor with multiple sclerosis. For the CDR3, the DNA is TGCAGCGCCACTGACAGGGTTAACGGGGAGCTGTTTTTT. Its protein product is CSATDRVNGELFF.